Listed below are T cell receptor beta chains from one sample, sequenced in a study of blood T cell repertoires in COVID-19. The data were produced by immunoSEQ multiplex PCR, yet TCRdb's version contains in-frame clones alone and is incomplete. The sample includes approximately 200,000 clones, around 84% of them seen just once. The sequencing sample was made of peripheral blood. The source of these receptors is a man between 50 and 59 years old who had recovered from COVID-19. Both conserved end residues are part of each CDR3. Fields, in order: J gene, V gene, CDR3 length, D gene, clone size, CDR3 DNA, CDR3 protein. The D gene is left open where the match is weak. Clone size is stated in some rows and not others, as once, few, many or a class when expanded.

j_call: TRBJ1-5; v_call: TRBV28; cdr3_length: 14; d_call: TRBD1; clone_size: .; cdr3_nt: TGTGCCAGCAGCATACAGGGGGCGCTTCAGCCCCAGCATTTT; cdr3_aa: CASSIQGALQPQHF
j_call: TRBJ1-6; v_call: TRBV30; cdr3_length: 15; d_call: TRBD1; clone_size: few; cdr3_nt: TGTGCCTGGACCGGGACAGGTGGATATAATTCACCCCTCCACTTT; cdr3_aa: CAWTGTGGYNSPLHF
j_call: TRBJ1-1; v_call: TRBV28; cdr3_length: 14; d_call: .; clone_size: .; cdr3_nt: TGTGCCAGCAGTAGGCGAGGCAGGGGCACTGAAGCTTTCTTT; cdr3_aa: CASSRRGRGTEAFF
j_call: TRBJ1-5; v_call: TRBV5-6; cdr3_length: 14; d_call: .; clone_size: .; cdr3_nt: TGTGCCAGCAGCTTGTGGCGGGACAATCAGCCCCAGCATTTT; cdr3_aa: CASSLWRDNQPQHF
j_call: TRBJ2-5; v_call: TRBV10-1; cdr3_length: 16; d_call: .; clone_size: .; cdr3_nt: TGCGCCAGCAGTCCCCCGGGGGCAGCGGGACAAGAGACCCAGTACTTC; cdr3_aa: CASSPPGAAGQETQYF
j_call: TRBJ1-1; v_call: TRBV5-6; cdr3_length: 14; d_call: .; clone_size: .; cdr3_nt: TGTGCCAGCAGCACATCAGCGTTGAACACTGAAGCTTTCTTT; cdr3_aa: CASSTSALNTEAFF
j_call: TRBJ2-7; v_call: TRBV18; cdr3_length: 15; d_call: .; clone_size: .; cdr3_nt: TGTGCCAGCTCACCAGTTGCTTCTAACTCCTACGAGCAGTACTTC; cdr3_aa: CASSPVASNSYEQYF
j_call: TRBJ2-1; v_call: TRBV3-1/TRBV3-2; cdr3_length: 11; d_call: .; clone_size: .; cdr3_nt: TGTGCCAGCAGCCAATTCAACTCCATGGTCTTC; cdr3_aa: CASSQFNSMVF
j_call: TRBJ1-5; v_call: TRBV28; cdr3_length: 14; d_call: TRBD1; clone_size: .; cdr3_nt: TGTGCCAGCAGAAAAGGACAGGCCAATCAGCCCCAGCATTTT; cdr3_aa: CASRKGQANQPQHF
j_call: TRBJ2-7; v_call: TRBV6-7; cdr3_length: 15; d_call: TRBD2; clone_size: .; cdr3_nt: TGTGCCGTCCCCGGGGGTAGCGGGAGGGCCTACGAGCAGTACTTC; cdr3_aa: CAVPGGSGRAYEQYF
j_call: TRBJ1-2; v_call: TRBV18; cdr3_length: 13; d_call: TRBD1; clone_size: .; cdr3_nt: TGTGCCAGCTCAGTGGGGACAGACCAGAGCTACACCTTC; cdr3_aa: CASSVGTDQSYTF
j_call: TRBJ1-1; v_call: TRBV18; cdr3_length: 13; d_call: .; clone_size: .; cdr3_nt: TGTGCCAGCTCACATCACCCGGGCACTGAAGCTTTCTTT; cdr3_aa: CASSHHPGTEAFF
j_call: TRBJ2-5; v_call: TRBV10-3; cdr3_length: 15; d_call: TRBD1; clone_size: .; cdr3_nt: TGTGCCATCAGTGCAGGGGGTCTGGGGCCCGAGACCCAGTACTTC; cdr3_aa: CAISAGGLGPETQYF
j_call: TRBJ2-1; v_call: TRBV12-5; cdr3_length: 17; d_call: TRBD2; clone_size: .; cdr3_nt: TGTGCTAGTGGTTTGGGTGCCACTAGCGGGAACTACAATGAGCAGTTCTTC; cdr3_aa: CASGLGATSGNYNEQFF
j_call: TRBJ2-3; v_call: TRBV6-5; cdr3_length: 15; d_call: .; clone_size: .; cdr3_nt: TGTGCCAGCACCCCTACAGGGCCTCGCACAGATACGCAGTATTTT; cdr3_aa: CASTPTGPRTDTQYF
j_call: TRBJ2-3; v_call: TRBV10-2; cdr3_length: 14; d_call: TRBD1; clone_size: .; cdr3_nt: TGCGCCAGCAGTCCCTCGGGACAGGGGGGTACGCAGTATTTT; cdr3_aa: CASSPSGQGGTQYF
j_call: TRBJ2-2; v_call: TRBV7-9; cdr3_length: 16; d_call: .; clone_size: few; cdr3_nt: TGTGCCAGCAGCTTAGGTCTAGCGTTCGACACCGGGGAGCTGTTTTTT; cdr3_aa: CASSLGLAFDTGELFF
j_call: TRBJ2-7; v_call: TRBV6-1; cdr3_length: 15; d_call: .; clone_size: .; cdr3_nt: TGTGCCAGCAGTGAAGCGCTAGGGGCACCCTACGAGCAGTACTTC; cdr3_aa: CASSEALGAPYEQYF
j_call: TRBJ2-3; v_call: TRBV12-3/TRBV12-4; cdr3_length: 13; d_call: .; clone_size: .; cdr3_nt: TGTGCCAGCAGTCGAATCGGGGGAGGTACGCAGTATTTT; cdr3_aa: CASSRIGGGTQYF
j_call: TRBJ2-2; v_call: TRBV5-1; cdr3_length: 13; d_call: .; clone_size: .; cdr3_nt: TGCGCCAGCAGCTTAGAGGGTACCGGGGAGCTGTTTTTT; cdr3_aa: CASSLEGTGELFF
j_call: TRBJ2-7; v_call: TRBV6-5; cdr3_length: 13; d_call: TRBD2; clone_size: few; cdr3_nt: TGTGCCAGCAGTTCCCCGGGGGGGTACGAGCAGTACTTC; cdr3_aa: CASSSPGGYEQYF
j_call: TRBJ2-1; v_call: TRBV4-2; cdr3_length: 13; d_call: .; clone_size: .; cdr3_nt: TGTGCCAGCAGCCAAGGTCCAAGCGCTGAGCAGTTCTTC; cdr3_aa: CASSQGPSAEQFF
j_call: TRBJ2-2; v_call: TRBV10-3; cdr3_length: 16; d_call: TRBD1; clone_size: .; cdr3_nt: TGTGCCATCAGTGAGATGGGACAGGTGAACACCGGGGAGCTGTTTTTT; cdr3_aa: CAISEMGQVNTGELFF
j_call: TRBJ2-7; v_call: TRBV2; cdr3_length: 13; d_call: .; clone_size: .; cdr3_nt: TGTGCCAGCTACGGACAGCACTCCTACGAGCAGTACTTC; cdr3_aa: CASYGQHSYEQYF
j_call: TRBJ2-1; v_call: TRBV6-5; cdr3_length: 15; d_call: .; clone_size: once; cdr3_nt: TGTGCCAGCAGTTACTCTGGGGGAGGTCCCGGGGGGCAGTTCTTC; cdr3_aa: CASSYSGGGPGGQFF
j_call: TRBJ1-5; v_call: TRBV7-2; cdr3_length: 15; d_call: .; clone_size: .; cdr3_nt: TGTGCCAGCAGCTTATTAGTGGACACCTATCAGCCCCAGCATTTT; cdr3_aa: CASSLLVDTYQPQHF
j_call: TRBJ2-1; v_call: TRBV19; cdr3_length: 18; d_call: TRBD1; clone_size: once; cdr3_nt: TGTGCCAGTAGTACCCCCCCTACAGGGGCGTCCTCCTACAATGAGCAGTTCTTC; cdr3_aa: CASSTPPTGASSYNEQFF
j_call: TRBJ1-6; v_call: TRBV2; cdr3_length: 15; d_call: TRBD1; clone_size: .; cdr3_nt: TGTGCCAGCAGAAGTTCCGGGACAGGGAATTCACCCCTCCACTTT; cdr3_aa: CASRSSGTGNSPLHF
j_call: TRBJ1-6; v_call: TRBV2; cdr3_length: 15; d_call: .; clone_size: .; cdr3_nt: TGTGCCAGCAGCACCTACGAGAACTATAATTCACCCCTCCACTTT; cdr3_aa: CASSTYENYNSPLHF
j_call: TRBJ2-5; v_call: TRBV5-8; cdr3_length: 14; d_call: .; clone_size: .; cdr3_nt: TGTGCCAGCAGTGTTCCCGGGAACCAAGAGACCCAGTACTTC; cdr3_aa: CASSVPGNQETQYF
j_call: TRBJ2-1; v_call: TRBV7-9; cdr3_length: 15; d_call: .; clone_size: .; cdr3_nt: TGTGCCAGCAGCCGGGTCGGGGGAAGGTACAATGAGCAGTTCTTC; cdr3_aa: CASSRVGGRYNEQFF
j_call: TRBJ2-7; v_call: TRBV6-6; cdr3_length: 14; d_call: .; clone_size: .; cdr3_nt: TGTGCCAGCAGTTACGACCCCAGGAAAAGCGAGCAGTACTTC; cdr3_aa: CASSYDPRKSEQYF
j_call: TRBJ2-3; v_call: TRBV7-5; cdr3_length: 23; d_call: .; clone_size: .; cdr3_nt: TGTGTCAGAAGCTTAGTCCTCGTCGGGGACAGGGATTTTGGGGGTACTAGCACAGATACGCAGTATTTT; cdr3_aa: CVRSLVLVGDRDFGGTSTDTQYF
j_call: TRBJ2-7; v_call: TRBV4-1; cdr3_length: 14; d_call: TRBD2; clone_size: .; cdr3_nt: TGCGCCAGCAGCCAAGATGAGCGGGGATACGAGCAGTACTTC; cdr3_aa: CASSQDERGYEQYF
j_call: TRBJ1-2; v_call: TRBV15; cdr3_length: 15; d_call: TRBD1; clone_size: .; cdr3_nt: TGTGCCACCAGCAGGTATACAGGGGTAAACTATGGCTACACCTTC; cdr3_aa: CATSRYTGVNYGYTF
j_call: TRBJ1-2; v_call: TRBV4-1; cdr3_length: 12; d_call: TRBD1; clone_size: .; cdr3_nt: TGCGCCAGCAGCCATGGGACAGAAGGCTACACCTTC; cdr3_aa: CASSHGTEGYTF
j_call: TRBJ1-5; v_call: TRBV20-1; cdr3_length: 14; d_call: TRBD1; clone_size: few; cdr3_nt: TGCAGTGCTAGTTACAGGGGTAGCAATCAGCCCCAGCATTTT; cdr3_aa: CSASYRGSNQPQHF
j_call: TRBJ2-7; v_call: TRBV6-1; cdr3_length: 14; d_call: TRBD1; clone_size: .; cdr3_nt: TGTGCCAGCAGTGACGTGACAGGGCGCCAAGAGCAGTACTTC; cdr3_aa: CASSDVTGRQEQYF
j_call: TRBJ2-7; v_call: TRBV15; cdr3_length: 17; d_call: TRBD1; clone_size: once; cdr3_nt: TGTGCCACCAGCAGACCTGGGGTCGGGGACAGTCACTACGAGCAGTACTTC; cdr3_aa: CATSRPGVGDSHYEQYF
j_call: TRBJ2-7; v_call: TRBV27; cdr3_length: 14; d_call: TRBD1; clone_size: .; cdr3_nt: TGTGCCAGCAGTTTAAGCAGGGGGCCCTACGAGCAGTACTTC; cdr3_aa: CASSLSRGPYEQYF
j_call: TRBJ1-5; v_call: TRBV2; cdr3_length: 15; d_call: .; clone_size: .; cdr3_nt: TGTGCCAGCAGTGCGGAGACCCCTCGCTATCAGCCCCAGCATTTT; cdr3_aa: CASSAETPRYQPQHF
j_call: TRBJ2-5; v_call: TRBV19; cdr3_length: 16; d_call: .; clone_size: .; cdr3_nt: TGTGCCAGTAGTCCCCAGTCGGCTAGCTCCCAAGAGACCCAGTACTTC; cdr3_aa: CASSPQSASSQETQYF